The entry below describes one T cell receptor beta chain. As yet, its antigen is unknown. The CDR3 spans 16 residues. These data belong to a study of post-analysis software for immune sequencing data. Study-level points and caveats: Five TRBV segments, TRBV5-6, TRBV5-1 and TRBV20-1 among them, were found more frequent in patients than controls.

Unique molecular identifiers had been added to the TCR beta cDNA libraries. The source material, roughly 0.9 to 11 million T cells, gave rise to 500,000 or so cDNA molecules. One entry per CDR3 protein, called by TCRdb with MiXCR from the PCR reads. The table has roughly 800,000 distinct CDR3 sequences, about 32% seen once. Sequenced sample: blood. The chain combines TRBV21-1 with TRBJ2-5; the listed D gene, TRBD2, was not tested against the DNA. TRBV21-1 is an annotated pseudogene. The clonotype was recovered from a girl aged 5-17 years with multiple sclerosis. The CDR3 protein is CASSFERAQTQETQYF. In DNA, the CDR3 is TGTGCCAGCAGCTTCGAAAGGGCACAGACACAAGAGACCCAGTACTTC.